This TCR beta chain is drawn from a study of cytomegalovirus exposure and HLA in healthy donors. There are 14 residues in the CDR3. After removal of 6 bases from V and 5 bases from J, the junction contained 9 bases not matched to a gene. Germline CDR1 KGHSH, CDR2 LQKENI. PCR primers comprised 60 Vbeta and 13 Jbeta primers. TCRdb keeps only in-frame clones here, not all; method: immunoSEQ multiplex PCR. The sample carries roughly 160,000 clones, more than 70% recorded once. Sequencing was carried out using PBMCs. The TCR was taken from a girl aged 5-17 years in good health and CMV-seronegative. The chain is built from TRBV18 and TRBJ1-1; TRBD1 matches 7 bases. The CDR3 DNA follows: TGTGCCAGCTCGTACCGGACAGGCGGGACTGAAGCTTTCTTT. It yields the protein CASSYRTGGTEAFF.